Following are 14 T cell receptor beta chains from one sample sequenced in a study of T cells after yellow fever vaccination. Via MiXCR, TCRdb re-called the 5' RACE reads, giving one row per CDR3 protein. The sample has 500,000 to 650,000 distinct CDR3 sequences, less than 20% seen once. This material consisted of PBMCs, taken 4 to 5 days after the first yellow fever vaccination. These receptors originate from a man aged 18 to 30 who received the YFV17D yellow fever vaccine.

This chain connects TRBV4-2 to TRBJ1-1; tentative D call: TRBD1 (6 bases). From germline, CDR1 is LGHNA and CDR2 YNFKEQ. CDR3 length equals 14 residues. With 5 bases removed from V and 6 bases from J, the gap between germline ends came to 16 bases. In nucleotides, the CDR3 is TGTGCCAGCAGCGGCCTGGACAGTTTTTCTGAAGCTTTCTTT. Its translation: CASSGLDSFSEAFF.

The chain uses TRBV19 and TRBJ2-6; D remains unclear. Germline-derived CDR1 and CDR2 are LNHDA and SQIVND (reference sequence). Trimming shortened V by 2 bases and J by 2 bases, and 7 bases separated the two germline ends. This CDR3 has 15 amino acids. The CDR3, as DNA: TGTGCCAGTAGTATACGCCCCACTGGGGCCAACGTCCTGACTTTC. Its protein product is CASSIRPTGANVLTF.

A few counts support this clonotype. The chain combines TRBV5-1 with TRBJ2-3, with D perhaps TRBD1 or TRBD2 (5 bases each). CDR3 length: 16 amino acids. V lost 0 bases, J lost 6 bases, and 17 bases lay in between. CDR1 SGHRS and CDR2 YFSETQ come from the germline V gene. In DNA form, the CDR3 reads TGCGCCAGCAGCTTGGGTGCGGGTAGAAGGGGCGATACGCAGTATTTT. This sequence encodes CASSLGAGRRGDTQYF.

V and J are TRBV21-1 and TRBJ1-2. TRBV21-1 is a listed pseudogene. CDR3 length: 15 residues. The CDR3 DNA follows: TGTGCCAGCACCGTATTAATTAAAAGGGAACATGGCTACACCTTC. Protein sequence: CASTVLIKREHGYTF.

V gene TRBV20-1 combines with J gene TRBJ2-5; unclear D gene. The germline V and J ends were trimmed by 0 bases and 5 bases, with 4 bases remaining between them. Germline assignment: CDR1 DFQATT and CDR2 SNEGSKA (reference sequence). The CDR3 has 11 residues. CDR3 amino acids: CSARDLETQYF. The CDR3 nucleotides read TGCAGTGCTAGAGATCTGGAGACCCAGTACTTC.

The rearrangement uses TRBV3-1 and TRBJ2-3, with TRBD2 matching 7 bases. The ends lost 0 bases at V and 0 bases at J; junction bases unmatched: 3. From germline, CDR1 is LGHDT and CDR2 YNNKEL (reference sequence). The CDR3 totals 16 residues. CDR3 nucleotides: TGTGCCAGCAGCCAAGACCTAGCGGCTAGCACAGATACGCAGTATTTT. It translates to CASSQDLAASTDTQYF.

In this sample, this clonotype turned up a few times. The chain joins TRBV30 to TRBJ2-7; D may match TRBD1 or TRBD2 (5 bases each). CDR1 and CDR2 from the germline V gene are GTSNPN and SVGIG (reference sequence). The ends were cut back, 4 bases at V and 4 bases at J, with 11 bases in the middle. There are 12 residues in the CDR3. The CDR3 sequence: CAWNRDQYEQYF. In DNA form, the CDR3 reads TGTGCCTGGAACCGGGACCAGTACGAGCAGTACTTC.

This clonotype was observed many times. This rearrangement joins TRBV3-1 to TRBJ2-5; 9 bases map to TRBD1. V shed 1 base, J shed 2 bases, and the junction held 11 bases outside the gene matches. Germline loops: CDR1 LGHDT, CDR2 YNNKEL (reference sequence). This CDR3 contains 18 residues. The CDR3, as DNA: TGTGCCAGCAGCCAAGTTTCCGGGACAGGGTCACTTCAAGAGACCCAGTACTTC. Its translation is CASSQVSGTGSLQETQYF.

This clonotype appeared many times. The chain couples TRBV12-3 or TRBV12-4 to TRBJ2-2; D ambiguous. The CDR3 has 16 residues. V was pared by 1 base and J by 1 base, with 10 bases between. CDR3 amino acids: CASSLGEGQNTGELFF. CDR3 DNA: TGTGCCAGCAGTTTAGGGGAAGGGCAGAACACCGGGGAGCTGTTTTTT.

The CDR3 bases are TGTGCCAGCGGGGGGCAGGGGGCAACTGAAGCTTTCTTT. Translated: CASGGQGATEAFF. The chain uses TRBV7-2 and TRBJ1-1; 8 bases agree with TRBD1. Germline CDR1 and CDR2: SGHTA and FQGNSA. The CDR3 contains 13 residues. Losses at the gene ends were 8 bases for V and 5 bases for J; bases not matched to a gene: 7.

The chain is built from TRBV6-5 and TRBJ1-6; D unclear. The V gene's germline CDR1 is MNHEY and CDR2 SVGAGI. Trimming shortened V by 0 bases and J by 13 bases, and 16 bases separated the two germline ends. The CDR3 totals 15 residues. This CDR3 is CASSYSIIVIGPLHF. Here the CDR3 DNA reads TGTGCCAGCAGTTACTCGATTATTGTTATAGGTCCCCTCCACTTT.

This clonotype was seen a handful of times. The V and J genes are TRBV7-3 and TRBJ1-6, with D hard to call. This CDR3 region has 13 residues. Germline CDR1 reads SGHTA; CDR2 reads FQGTGA. The V and J ends lost 7 bases and 5 bases respectively, with 9 bases between them. The DNA for the CDR3 is TGTGCCAGCAAGGTCGGCCATAATTCACCCCTCCACTTT. Translating it yields CASKVGHNSPLHF.

The rearrangement uses TRBV7-2 and TRBJ1-1; D is unresolved. The CDR3 is made up of 12 amino acids. Germline CDR1 SGHTA, CDR2 FQGNSA. The V gene lost 5 bases and the J gene lost 1 base, with 5 bases spanning the gap. This CDR3 is CASSIWNTEAFF. DNA of the CDR3: TGTGCCAGCAGCATCTGGAACACTGAAGCTTTCTTT.

The rearrangement joins TRBV4-2 to TRBJ2-5; perhaps D is TRBD1 or TRBD2 (5 bases each). CDR3 length: 16 amino acids. The germline V gene encodes CDR1 LGHNA and CDR2 YNFKEQ. Trimming removed 5 bases from V and 5 bases from J, with 21 bases in between. Here the CDR3 reads CASSAYDMRGLETQYF. In nucleotides, the CDR3 is TGTGCCAGCAGCGCCTATGATATGAGGGGCTTGGAGACCCAGTACTTC.